Here is one T cell receptor (beta chain) with its context. Original methodology: Reference gene primer amplification gave nucleated cell count estimates. Sequencing used immunoSEQ multiplex PCR; TCRdb keeps in-frame clones, though not all of them. V and J calls and clone size are those listed in that table; D and trimming were worked out from the DNA. This table has 100,000 to 150,000 clones, around 88% appearing once. The data stem from a study of blood T cell repertoires in COVID-19. Turning to the study itself: Donors in the United States, Italy and Spain gave samples during acute or convalescent COVID-19. T cells, B-cell-depleted T cells, or PBMCs supplied cDNA or gDNA.

Trimming stripped 3 bases from V and 8 bases from J, with 11 bases between. The CDR3 runs to 14 residues. Germline V gene data show CDR1 as MNHNS and CDR2 as SASEGT. This TCR came from a man aged 50-60 years with acute or convalescent COVID-19. The V and J genes are TRBV6-1 and TRBJ1-6; D unclear. Sequenced material: peripheral blood. CDR3 loop: CASSDKGGDSPLHF. CDR3 in DNA: TGTGCCAGCAGTGATAAAGGCGGTGATTCACCCCTCCACTTT.